Shown below are 20 T cell receptor beta chains from a single sample sequenced in a study of CD8 T cells in ankylosing spondylitis. Via MiXCR, TCRdb re-called the 5' RACE reads, giving one row per CDR3 protein. The sample includes some 130,000 distinct CDR3 sequences, approximately 10% of them seen just once. The material sequenced was blood, either unsorted or a sorted T cell fraction (not recorded which). These receptors all stem from a female donor with ankylosing spondylitis or in good health (not recorded which).

The CDR3 reads CTFSPGTRGTIAKNIQYF. In nucleotides, the CDR3 is TGTACCTTCAGCCCCGGGACTAGGGGGACGATAGCCAAAAACATTCAGTACTTC. The chain is built from TRBV2 and TRBJ2-4, with 8 positions matching TRBD2. The germline gives CDR1 SNHLY, CDR2 FYNNEI. This CDR3 has 18 amino acids.

At least ten counts were recorded for this clonotype. The chain links TRBV2 to TRBJ2-3, with D possibly TRBD2 on 6 matching bases. The CDR3 consists of 16 residues. Germline CDR1 and CDR2: SNHLY and FYNNEI. Trimming stripped 6 bases from V and 2 bases from J, with 18 bases between. The CDR3 coding sequence is TGTGCCAGCAGCCAGGATGGAGGGAGGCACACAGATACGCAGTATTTT. The encoded protein is CASSQDGGRHTDTQYF. The full variable domain, its missing parts supplied by reference TRBV2 and TRBJ2-3, is EPEVTQTPSHQVTQMGQEVILRCVPISNHLYFYWYRQILGQKVEFLVSFYNNEISEKSEIFDDQFSVERPDGSNFTLKIRSTKLEDSAMYFCASSQDGGRHTDTQYFGPGTRLTVL.

This clonotype came up a few times. The chain couples TRBV6-4 to TRBJ2-1, with TRBD2 matching over 8 bases. The germline V gene encodes CDR1 MRHNA and CDR2 SNTAGT. With 3 bases clipped from V and 10 bases from J, the junction kept 11 bases outside the gene matches. There are 15 residues in the CDR3. CDR3 residues: CASSEGRGAPEEQFF. The CDR3 bases are TGTGCCAGCAGTGAAGGGCGGGGGGCCCCAGAGGAGCAGTTCTTC.

There are many counts of this clonotype. The rearrangement joins TRBV27 to TRBJ2-5, with D perhaps being TRBD1 or TRBD2 (6 bases each). Trimming stripped 4 bases from V and 1 base from J, with 10 bases between. In germline, CDR1 is MNHEY, CDR2 SMNVEV (reference sequence). This CDR3 region has 14 residues. CDR3 region: CASSYGGFQETQYF. The CDR3 bases are TGTGCCAGCAGTTACGGGGGCTTCCAAGAGACCCAGTACTTC.

This clonotype was counted between two and nine times. V usage is TRBV11-2 and J usage is TRBJ2-3; 7 bases line up with TRBD2. J gave up 3 bases and V 8 bases, and 8 bases lay outside the gene matches. Per the germline V gene, CDR1 is SGHAT and CDR2 is FQNNGV. The CDR3 is made up of 14 amino acids. The CDR3 DNA sequence: TGTGCCAGCGGGGAGGGGACGCCTACAGATACGCAGTATTTT. This encodes CASGEGTPTDTQYF.

In its sample, this clonotype was seen many times. The V gene is TRBV7-2, the J gene TRBJ2-3; possibly TRBD1 or TRBD2 for D (5 bases each). V dropped 1 base and J dropped 3 bases, with 11 bases sitting between them. The CDR3 runs to 15 residues. The germline gives CDR1 SGHTA, CDR2 FQGNSA. CDR3 sequence reads: CASSLGGVGTDTQYF. For the CDR3, the DNA is TGTGCCAGCAGCTTAGGAGGGGTCGGGACAGATACGCAGTATTTT.

There are many counts of this clonotype. The V call is TRBV6-1, the J call TRBJ1-5; TRBD1 aligns across 7 bases. This CDR3 is 14 amino acids long. The V gene's germline CDR1 is MNHNS and CDR2 SASEGT. J lost 4 bases, V lost 8 bases, and 8 bases had no gene match. CDR3 loop: CASQKGATNQPQHF. The CDR3 DNA reads as TGTGCCAGCCAAAAGGGGGCCACTAATCAGCCCCAGCATTTT.

This clonotype came up many times. The chain combines TRBV29-1 with TRBJ2-1; D is possibly TRBD2 (5 bases). Germline loops: CDR1 SQVTM, CDR2 ANQGSEA. V was pared by 6 bases and J by 5 bases, with 17 bases between. This CDR3 is built from 14 residues. The CDR3 reads CSVLSQRIHNEQFF. The CDR3 nucleotides read TGCAGCGTCCTGAGTCAGCGGATCCACAATGAGCAGTTCTTC.

This clonotype occurred once. V is TRBV12-3 or TRBV12-4 and J is TRBJ1-2, with a weak D call TRBD1 (5 bases). The CDR3 is 12 amino acids. V gave up 10 bases and J gave up 7 bases, with 16 bases separating them. CDR3 sequence (DNA): TGTGCCAACAGAGGGACGGCTCTTGGCTACACCTTC. Residues: CANRGTALGYTF.

This clonotype was observed a few times. The V and J genes are TRBV28 and TRBJ2-7; 8 bases agree with TRBD1. This CDR3 region has 14 residues. The germline CDR1 and CDR2 sequences are MDHEN and SYDVKM. The trim removed 6 bases at V and 11 bases at J, leaving 15 bases unmatched. The CDR3 region has the DNA TGTGCCAGCAGCCCACCAGGACAGGGTAATATGGAGTACTTC. Translation: CASSPPGQGNMEYF.

In this sample, this clonotype turned up a few times. In DNA, the CDR3 is TGTGCCAGCAGCTCCCGGGGACTACCCTTAGGATGGTTCTTC. It specifies CASSSRGLPLGWFF. The chain couples TRBV7-7 to TRBJ2-1, with TRBD2 identical over 7 bases. Germline V gives CDR1 SSHAT, CDR2 FNYEAQ (reference sequence). V was clipped by 4 bases and J by 15 bases; unmatched bases: 15. This CDR3 contains 14 residues.

This clonotype has at least ten counts. The chain links TRBV7-8 to TRBJ1-5; 8 nucleotides match TRBD1. CDR1 SGHVS and CDR2 FQNEAQ come from the germline V gene. The CDR3 has 17 residues. After removal of 2 bases from V and 0 bases from J, the junction contained 6 bases not matched to a gene. CDR3 sequence (DNA): TGTGCCAGCAGCTTAAACAGACAGGGGTCTAGCAATCAGCCCCAGCATTTT. This translates into CASSLNRQGSSNQPQHF.

In the case of this clonotype: This may be a read error, as it is one base from a much larger clone. The genes are TRBV20-1 and TRBJ2-3; TRBD2 might be the D (5 bases). This CDR3 has 17 amino acids. CDR1 DFQATT and CDR2 SNEGSKA come from the germline V gene (reference sequence). The CDR3 DNA is TGCAGTACTAGGAACCTTTATCGTACCATAAGCACAGATACGCAGTATTTT. Amino acid sequence: CSTRNLYRTISTDTQYF.

This clonotype came up once. V gene TRBV12-3 or TRBV12-4 combines with J gene TRBJ2-5; possibly TRBD2 for D (6 bases). Trimming pared 7 bases from V and 2 bases from J, leaving 14 bases between. The CDR3 runs 14 residues. CDR3 DNA sequence: TGTGCCAGCATCCGGGGACTTAGACAAGAGACCCAGTACTTC. Its protein product is CASIRGLRQETQYF.

The sample holds many counts of this clonotype. The chain has TRBV7-2 and TRBJ2-7; no definite D call. Germline V CDR1 and CDR2: SGHTA, FQGNSA. The length of the CDR3 is 11 residues. The V gene lost 3 bases and the J gene lost 5 bases, with 5 bases spanning the gap. This CDR3 is CASSFGNEQYF. The CDR3 DNA follows: TGTGCCAGCAGCTTCGGAAACGAGCAGTACTTC.

The CDR3 region is CASSLRGGLSYEQYF. CDR3 DNA sequence: TGTGCCAGCAGCCTCCGGGGGGGGTTGTCCTACGAGCAGTACTTC. The genes are TRBV11-2 and TRBJ2-7, with TRBD2 matching over 8 bases. Looked up from germline, CDR1 is SGHAT and CDR2 is FQNNGV. The CDR3 is made up of 15 amino acids. V trimming: 5 bases; J trimming: 1 base; junction bases outside the gene matches: 7.

In this sample, this clonotype turned up many times. The chain has TRBV7-9 and TRBJ2-5; 9 bases map to TRBD1. Germline assignment: CDR1 SEHNR and CDR2 FQNEAQ (reference sequence). There are 12 residues in the CDR3. J was trimmed by 5 bases and V by 8 bases; bases with no gene match: 3. CDR3 nucleotides: TGTGCCAGCGGGGACAGGGTGGAGACCCAGTACTTC. Translating it yields CASGDRVETQYF. The full variable domain, in which reference TRBV7-9 and TRBJ2-5 provide the parts outside the CDR3, is DTGVSQNPRHKITKRGQNVTFRCDPISEHNRLYWYRQTLGQGPEFLTYFQNEAQLEKSRLLSDRFSAERPKGSFSTLEIQRTEQGDSAMYLCASGDRVETQYFGPGTRLLVL.

This clonotype was found many times. The V and J genes are TRBV14 and TRBJ1-1; weak D call: TRBD1 (5 bases). Germline assignment: CDR1 SGHDN and CDR2 FVKESK. V lost 4 bases and J 3 bases, leaving 15 bases between the germline ends. The length of the CDR3 is 15 residues. The CDR3 is CASSLQGTLYTEAFF. The CDR3 DNA reads as TGTGCCAGCAGCCTCCAGGGCACTCTCTACACTGAAGCTTTCTTT.

This clonotype was seen many times. The chain is built from TRBV2 and TRBJ2-1; perhaps TRBD2 as D (5 bases). Germline V lookup: CDR1 SNHLY, CDR2 FYNNEI. The CDR3 covers 11 residues. Trimming took off 8 bases at V and 3 bases at J, with 5 bases between the two ends. CDR3 bases: TGTGCCAGCGACTACTACAATGAGCAGTTCTTC. Protein: CASDYYNEQFF.

This clonotype was picked up many times. The chain joins TRBV10-2 to TRBJ2-7; D tentatively reads TRBD1 or TRBD2 (5 bases each). V was shortened by 0 bases and J by 2 bases, with 8 bases between the two germline ends. This CDR3 has 14 residues. From germline, CDR1 is WSHSY and CDR2 SAAADI. CDR3 bases: TGCGCCAGCAGTGAGTCGAGGGGAGCCTACGAGCAGTACTTC. Amino acid sequence: CASSESRGAYEQYF.